This entry features one T cell receptor beta chain sequence. Its antigen remains unidentified. It has no much larger one-base neighbor in the sample; base qualities were not kept. These data come from a study of control samples from healthy donors and cancer patients (dated by TCRdb to 2020 to 2021). Library construction relied on the immunoSEQ multiplex PCR assay. TCRdb re-hosts the immuneACCESS table, in-frame sequences only. Its copies lack some clones; in the studies checked, an unresolved V gene accounts for under half of them, and the cause for the rest is not known. For this sample the table gives around 130,000 clones, of which around 93% were detected only once. The top ten constitute approximately 8.6% of the sample. The CDR3, from cysteine to phenylalanine, totals 15 residues. The only DNA kept is the CDR3, 45 bases in frame from the first base. V loses 7 bases, J loses 3 bases, and the germline ends lie 16 bases apart. CDR1 LNHDA and CDR2 SQIVND are derived from the germline V gene (reference sequence).

Sequencing input: blood. The TCR sequence derives from a man in his late teens or twenties in good health. This sequence uses TRBV19 and TRBJ1-5; perhaps TRBD1 is the D gene, with 5 bases matching. Read as DNA, the sequence is TGTGCCAGTAATACACAGGAGCAATACAATCAGCCCCAGCATTTT. Translated, this gives CASNTQEQYNQPQHF.